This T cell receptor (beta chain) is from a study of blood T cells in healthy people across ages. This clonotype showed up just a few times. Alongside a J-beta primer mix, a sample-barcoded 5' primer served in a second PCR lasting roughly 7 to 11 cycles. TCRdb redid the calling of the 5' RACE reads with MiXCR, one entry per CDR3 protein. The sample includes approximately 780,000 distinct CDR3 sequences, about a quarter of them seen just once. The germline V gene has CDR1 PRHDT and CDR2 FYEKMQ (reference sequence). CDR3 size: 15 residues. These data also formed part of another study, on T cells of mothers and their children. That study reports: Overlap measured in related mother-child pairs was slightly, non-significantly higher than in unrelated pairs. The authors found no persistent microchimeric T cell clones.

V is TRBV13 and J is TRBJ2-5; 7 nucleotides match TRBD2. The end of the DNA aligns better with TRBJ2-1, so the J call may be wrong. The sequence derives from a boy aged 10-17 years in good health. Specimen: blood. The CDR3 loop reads CASSYGAGSYNEQFF. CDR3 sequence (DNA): TGTGCCAGCAGCTATGGAGCGGGGTCTTACAATGAGCAGTTCTTC.